This T cell receptor (beta chain) comes out of a study of T cells in Graves' hyperthyroidism and ophthalmopathy. This clonotype was picked up many times. Amplification targeted TCR beta CDR3 regions from RNA transcripts. Initially, a first-round RT-PCR of the TCR CDR3 employed the HTBI primer set. TCRdb processed the multiplex PCR reads anew with MiXCR; each CDR3 protein has one entry. The profile shows about 500,000 distinct CDR3 sequences, 15% to 20% of them singletons. This CDR3 spans 17 amino acids. The junction had 8 bases not matched to a gene; V was cut back by 4 bases and J by 1 base. CDR1 and CDR2 from the germline V gene are KGHDR and SFDVKD.

Material: blood. The TCR was taken from a woman in her twenties or thirties with Graves' ophthalmopathy. The J gene is TRBJ2-3, the V gene TRBV24-1, with TRBD2 identical over 9 bases. The CDR3 spells CATSDPAQREGTDTQYF. CDR3 in DNA: TGTGCCACCAGTGACCCAGCCCAGCGGGAGGGCACAGATACGCAGTATTTT.